Listed here are 26 T cell receptor beta chains from one sample, sequenced in a study of shared clonotypes between healthy human individuals. The repertoire was sequenced with immunoSEQ multiplex PCR; TCRdb's copy has only in-frame clones and lacks some. This table has some 2.1 million clones, just over 90% appearing once. It was CD45RO-negative cells, positively selected for CCR7, that made up naive CD8 cells, with terminally differentiated effector memory CD45RA+ cells excluded. Sequenced sample: naive CD8+ T cells from PBMCs. The receptors originated from a man between 18 and 29 years old in good health. Some clones in this sample may be carry-over from other donors' samples.

As to this clone: Other DNA sequences from this sample encode an identical CDR3 as well. The chain has TRBV9 and TRBJ2-7; possible D gene TRBD1, 6 bases. CDR3 length equals 13 residues. Germline V CDR1 and CDR2: SGDLS, YYNGEE. Deletions cut 7 bases from V and 0 bases from J, with 11 bases between. CDR3 sequence: CASSNRDSYEQYF. The CDR3 nucleotides are TGTGCCAGCTCAAACAGGGACTCCTACGAGCAGTACTTC.

This chain joins TRBV29-1 and TRBJ2-3; unclear D gene. Trimming removed 5 bases at V and 1 base at J, with 13 bases between. The CDR3 runs 14 residues. CDR1 is SQVTM, CDR2 ANQGSEA, per germline. CDR3 residues: CSVPVWGGTDTQYF. CDR3 in DNA: TGCAGCGTTCCCGTGTGGGGTGGCACAGATACGCAGTATTTT.

The rearrangement uses TRBV28 and TRBJ2-7, with TRBD2 identical over 7 bases. Trimming at V came to 4 bases and at J to 7 bases, leaving 16 bases not matched to a gene. The length of the CDR3 is 16 residues. Germline CDR1 is MDHEN and CDR2 is SYDVKM. In nucleotides, the CDR3 is TGTGCCAGCAGTTCTCGGACTAGGGCGGGAGCGGGGGAGCAGTACTTC. This translates into CASSSRTRAGAGEQYF.

The V call is TRBV4-1, the J call TRBJ1-1; no firm D call. CDR3 size: 13 residues. V was clipped by 3 bases and J by 0 bases, with 5 bases between them. CDR1 MGHRA and CDR2 YSYEKL come from the germline V gene. CDR3 protein: CASSHPMNTEAFF. In nucleotides, the CDR3 is TGCGCCAGCAGCCATCCAATGAACACTGAAGCTTTCTTT.

The chain uses TRBV5-3 and TRBJ2-5, with TRBD1 identical over 7 bases. TRBV5-3 is an ORF; its function is uncertain. The length of the CDR3 is 18 residues. The trim removed 0 bases at V and 1 base at J, leaving 12 bases unmatched. CDR3 in amino acids: CARSLVWVRGLCQETQYF. The CDR3 DNA reads as TGTGCCAGAAGCTTGGTTTGGGTAAGGGGGCTTTGCCAAGAGACCCAGTACTTC.

The J gene is TRBJ1-1, the V gene TRBV27; D gene uncertain. This CDR3 has 13 residues. Germline CDR1 is MNHEY and CDR2 is SMNVEV (reference sequence). V was trimmed by 8 bases and J by 0 bases, leaving 10 bases between them. CDR3 sequence (DNA): TGTGCCAGCTCCGCCCTGATGAACACTGAAGCTTTCTTT. It is translated as CASSALMNTEAFF.

About this clone itself: This sample also contains other DNA sequences that code for the same CDR3. This chain connects TRBV29-1 to TRBJ2-7; 7 bases match TRBD1. With 6 bases clipped from V and 0 bases from J, the junction kept 2 bases outside the gene matches. Germline V gene sequence: CDR1 SQVTM, CDR2 ANQGSEA. The CDR3 contains 12 residues. CDR3 DNA: TGCAGCGTCAGGGGGAGCTCCTACGAGCAGTACTTC. Protein: CSVRGSSYEQYF.

The rearrangement links TRBV19 to TRBJ2-1; 8 nucleotides match TRBD2. J gave up 2 bases and V 7 bases, and 7 bases lay outside the gene matches. CDR1 is LNHDA, CDR2 SQIVND, per germline (reference sequence). The CDR3 covers 15 residues. The CDR3 spells CASTKERETYNEQFF. In DNA form, the CDR3 reads TGTGCCAGTACCAAAGAGCGGGAGACCTACAATGAGCAGTTCTTC.

V and J are TRBV30 and TRBJ2-1, with D possibly being TRBD2 (6 bases). In germline, CDR1 is GTSNPN, CDR2 SVGIG (reference sequence). The V end was cut by 3 bases, the J end by 7 bases, with 16 bases between. This CDR3 region has 14 residues. CDR3 coding DNA: TGTGCCTGGAGGTTAAGCGGGTCTTGGAATGAGCAGTTCTTC. Protein: CAWRLSGSWNEQFF.

This clone occurred once. The rearrangement links TRBV6-1 to TRBJ1-2; D not certain. Germline CDR1 MNHNS, CDR2 SASEGT. The V gene lost 10 bases and the J gene lost 6 bases, with 3 bases spanning the gap. The CDR3 has 8 amino acids. The CDR3 DNA reads as TGTGCCATAAATGGCTACACCTTC. Its protein is CAINGYTF.

The chain is built from TRBV4-1 and TRBJ2-1; 7 bases are a match to TRBD2. The V and J ends lost 6 bases and 12 bases, in that order; junction bases with no gene match: 5. The CDR3 extends over 11 amino acids. The germline V gene encodes CDR1 MGHRA and CDR2 YSYEKL. The chain's CDR3 is CASRGGEGQFF. The CDR3 nucleotides are TGCGCCAGCAGAGGCGGGGAGGGGCAGTTCTTC.

V gene TRBV4-3 combines with J gene TRBJ1-1; the D is unclear. V gave up 1 base and J gave up 0 bases, with 15 bases separating them. The germline CDR1 and CDR2 sequences are LGHNA and YSLEER. This CDR3 is 17 amino acids long. The CDR3 nucleotides are TGCGCCAGCAGCCAAGGGGCCCGAATTCTATTGAACACTGAAGCTTTCTTT. It encodes CASSQGARILLNTEAFF.

The chain is built from TRBV7-9 and TRBJ1-1; 9 nucleotides match TRBD1. After removal of 5 bases from V and 6 bases from J, the junction contained 13 bases not matched to a gene. The CDR3 extends over 16 amino acids. Looked up from germline, CDR1 is SEHNR and CDR2 is FQNEAQ (reference sequence). The CDR3 here is CASSLIAGTGNAEAFF. The CDR3 DNA reads TGTGCCAGCAGCCTCATAGCCGGGACAGGGAATGCTGAAGCTTTCTTT.

This chain joins TRBV2 and TRBJ1-5; D is undetermined. Trimming removed 5 bases from V and 0 bases from J, with 8 bases in between. Germline assignment: CDR1 SNHLY and CDR2 FYNNEI. This CDR3 spans 14 amino acids. This CDR3 is CASSPPRSNQPQHF. CDR3 in DNA: TGTGCCAGCAGTCCACCCCGTAGCAATCAGCCCCAGCATTTT.

The chain joins TRBV5-4 to TRBJ1-2; D not certain. Germline CDR1 and CDR2: SGHNT and YYREEE (reference sequence). The V and J ends lost 0 bases and 0 bases respectively, with 9 bases between them. The CDR3 is 15 residues long. The CDR3 spells CASSLDPEANYGYTF. The CDR3, as DNA: TGTGCCAGCAGCTTGGACCCTGAAGCTAACTATGGCTACACCTTC.

This clone has just one count. The chain recombines TRBV28 with TRBJ1-1, with TRBD1 matching over 10 bases. The germline CDR1 and CDR2 sequences are MDHEN and SYDVKM. J was trimmed by 5 bases and V by 3 bases; bases with no gene match: 6. CDR3 size: 15 residues. The CDR3 reads CASSLTGGGGTEAFF. CDR3 coding DNA: TGTGCCAGCAGTTTGACAGGGGGCGGGGGAACTGAAGCTTTCTTT. Supplemented by reference TRBV28 and TRBJ1-1, the full variable domain reads DVKVTQSSRYLVKRTGEKVFLECVQDMDHENMFWYRQDPGLGLRLIYFSYDVKMKEKGDIPEGYSVSREKKERFSLILESASTNQTSMYLCASSLTGGGGTEAFFGQGTRLTVV.

This clone was seen a single time. At one of its ends the junction is not consistent with the germline gene, which may arise from a read error. V gene TRBV11-2 combines with J gene TRBJ1-4; D uncertain. The CDR3 runs 15 residues. CDR1 and CDR2 from the germline V gene are SGHAT and FQNNGV. CDR3 DNA: TGTGCCAGCAGCTTTAGTGTGGAGCGACATGAAGAACTGTTTTTT. Protein: CASSFSVERHEELFF.

This clone has just one count. V usage is TRBV19 and J usage is TRBJ2-7, with 8 bases lining up with TRBD1. This CDR3 is built from 15 residues. Germline V CDR1 and CDR2: LNHDA, SQIVND (reference sequence). J lost 9 bases, V lost 5 bases, and 15 bases had no gene match. The CDR3, as DNA: TGTGCCAGTAGTGCCGGACAGGGATCTATCTTGGGGCAGTACTTC. Encoded protein: CASSAGQGSILGQYF.

This clone was observed a single time. The V call is TRBV9, the J call TRBJ2-6, with TRBD1 identical over 7 bases. V shed 3 bases and J 3 bases; nucleotides not matched to a gene: 3. The CDR3 is made up of 15 amino acids. The germline V gene has CDR1 SGDLS and CDR2 YYNGEE. In DNA, the CDR3 is TGTGCCAGCAGCGGACAGGGTGGTGGGGCCAACGTCCTGACTTTC. Protein sequence: CASSGQGGGANVLTF.

The chain carries TRBV10-3 and TRBJ2-5, with TRBD2 identical over 7 bases. The CDR3 runs to 14 residues. The V gene end was trimmed by 11 bases and the J gene end by 1 base; junction bases not matched to a gene: 10. Germline-derived CDR1 and CDR2 are ENHRY and SYGVKD. CDR3 in DNA: TGTGCCGTCTCAACTGGGACTACCCAAGAGACCCAGTACTTC. As protein: CAVSTGTTQETQYF.

The chain joins TRBV4-2 to TRBJ2-7; either TRBD1 or TRBD2 may fit D (5 bases each). CDR1 and CDR2 from the germline V gene are LGHNA and YNFKEQ. Trimming cost V 0 bases and J 3 bases, with 15 bases left between them. The length of the CDR3 is 16 residues. The CDR3 DNA reads as TGTGCCAGCAGCCAAGAGGGAGCTCGACAGAGCTACGAGCAGTACTTC. The encoded protein is CASSQEGARQSYEQYF.

The rearrangement joins TRBV4-1 to TRBJ1-2; TRBD1 might be the D (5 bases). The CDR3 has 18 residues. Germline values: CDR1 MGHRA, CDR2 YSYEKL. Trimming took 4 bases from V and 8 from J, leaving 29 bases between them. CDR3 in DNA: TGCGCCAGCAGCCGACTCCTCTTCAGGGATATGCAAGAGAGGGGCTACACCTTC. Its translation is CASSRLLFRDMQERGYTF.

The chain couples TRBV29-1 to TRBJ2-6, with 8 bases matching TRBD1. Germline loops: CDR1 SQVTM, CDR2 ANQGSEA. After removal of 7 bases from V and 0 bases from J, the junction contained 11 bases not matched to a gene. The CDR3 covers 17 residues. CDR3: CSGYVTGVYSGANVLTF. The CDR3 nucleotides read TGCAGCGGGTATGTGACAGGGGTGTACTCTGGGGCCAACGTCCTGACTTTC.

The chain is built from TRBV29-1 and TRBJ1-2; D unresolved. Trimming took off 4 bases at V and 3 bases at J, with 9 bases between the two ends. The CDR3 consists of 12 residues. CDR1 is SQVTM and CDR2 is ANQGSEA in the germline V gene. CDR3 sequence (DNA): TGCAGCGTTGGAGATAGTCACTATGGCTACACCTTC. It is translated as CSVGDSHYGYTF.

V is TRBV29-1 and J is TRBJ2-7; 9 bases line up with TRBD2. Germline lookup yields CDR1 SQVTM and CDR2 ANQGSEA. This CDR3 is built from 13 residues. J gave up 5 bases and V 6 bases, and 8 bases lay outside the gene matches. In DNA, the CDR3 is TGCAGCGTCTATAGCGGGAGAGGGGACGAGCAGTACTTC. It encodes CSVYSGRGDEQYF.

V and J are TRBV6-1 and TRBJ1-1, with TRBD1 identical over 7 bases. The CDR3 contains 13 residues. V shed 5 bases and J 1 base; nucleotides not matched to a gene: 1. From germline, CDR1 is MNHNS and CDR2 SASEGT. CDR3 in DNA: TGTGCCAGCAGTTGGACAGGGAACACTGAAGCTTTCTTT. Protein product: CASSWTGNTEAFF.